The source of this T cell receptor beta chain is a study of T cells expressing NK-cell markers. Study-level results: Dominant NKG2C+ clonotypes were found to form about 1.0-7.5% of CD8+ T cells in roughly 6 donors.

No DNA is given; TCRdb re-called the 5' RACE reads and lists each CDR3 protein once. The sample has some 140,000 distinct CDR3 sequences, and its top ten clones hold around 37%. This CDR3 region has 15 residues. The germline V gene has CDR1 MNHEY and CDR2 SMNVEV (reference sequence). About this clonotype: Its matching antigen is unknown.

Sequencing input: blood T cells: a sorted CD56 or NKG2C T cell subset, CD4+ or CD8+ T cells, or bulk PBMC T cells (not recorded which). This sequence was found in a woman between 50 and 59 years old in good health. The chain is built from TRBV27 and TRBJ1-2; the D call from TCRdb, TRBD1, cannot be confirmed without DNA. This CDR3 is CASRDWSSTRDGYTF.